The source of this T cell receptor (beta chain) is a study of Ad26.COV2.S vaccination and SARS-CoV-2 variants. Indicated treatment: some 20 received Ad26.COV2.S at low or high dose, single or two shots; 5 received placebo; per-sample allocation not given. Sampling was done on day 63 after the first vaccine or placebo injection. The donor's status was that of an adult aged 18-55 years in Boston. V lost 8 bases and J lost 2, with 12 bases in between. This CDR3 is built from 13 residues. CDR1 and CDR2 (germline): KGHSH, LQKENI. Clones were read by immunoSEQ multiplex PCR, and TCRdb kept only the in-frame ones, dropping some. The table lists 290,000 or so clones, about 89% of them singletons, with about 3.6% in the top ten.

This chain uses TRBV18 with TRBJ1-2, with a weak D call TRBD1 (5 bases). The TCR originated in a person aged 18-60 years who received the Ad26.COV2.S COVID-19 vaccine or a placebo. The starting material was peripheral blood, obtained in a trial of Ad26.COV2.S vaccine versus placebo. CDR3 sequence (DNA): TGTGCCAGCCTCTCCGGGACCAACTATGGCTACACCTTC. Its protein is CASLSGTNYGYTF.